This is a list of T cell receptor beta chains from one sample in a study of cytomegalovirus exposure and HLA in healthy donors. The method was immunoSEQ multiplex PCR; TCRdb's version includes in-frame clones alone and lacks a portion of them. The sample records 150,000 to 200,000 clones, around 80% being singletons. Sequenced input: PBMCs. These receptors were collected from a man younger than 30 in good health and CMV-seronegative. Both conserved end residues are part of each CDR3. Fields, in order: CDR3 DNA, CDR3 protein, D gene, J gene, V gene, clone size. The D gene is left open where the match is weak. The size field is filled for only some rows; it gives once, few, many or a size class.

DNA: TGTGCCAGCAGCCCAGTATCAGGGAGGGGCTACAATGAGCAGTTCTTC
CDR3: CASSPVSGRGYNEQFF
D: TRBD2
J: TRBJ2-1
V: TRBV7-3
size: -

DNA: TGTGCCAGCACAGCTAGGAACGAGCAGTACTTC
CDR3: CASTARNEQYF
D: -
J: TRBJ2-7
V: TRBV28
size: -

DNA: TGTGCCAGCAGCCCCAACAGGAACACTGAAGCTTTCTTT
CDR3: CASSPNRNTEAFF
D: -
J: TRBJ1-1
V: TRBV7-9
size: few

DNA: TGTGCCAGTACTCCCGGGACAGGGTCCTACGAGCAGTACTTC
CDR3: CASTPGTGSYEQYF
D: TRBD1
J: TRBJ2-7
V: TRBV19
size: -

DNA: TGTGCCAGCAGCTTCGAAAGTGGCAGGGGGCTTGGCTACACCTTC
CDR3: CASSFESGRGLGYTF
D: TRBD1
J: TRBJ1-2
V: TRBV7-6
size: -

DNA: TGTGCCTGGAGTGCCCGCCGACAGGAGAGCTACACCTTC
CDR3: CAWSARRQESYTF
D: -
J: TRBJ1-2
V: TRBV30
size: -

DNA: TGTGCCAGCAGCTTGAGTGAGGGGGATGGGGCCAACGTCCTGACTTTC
CDR3: CASSLSEGDGANVLTF
D: -
J: TRBJ2-6
V: TRBV5-6
size: few

DNA: TGTGCCAGCAGCGAATTAACTCGGGCTAGCGGGAGGAATCGGGGTGAGCAGTTCTTC
CDR3: CASSELTRASGRNRGEQFF
D: TRBD2
J: TRBJ2-1
V: TRBV9
size: -

DNA: TGTGCCAGCAGCGAGGCCAGGGGCCCCTACGAGCAGTACTTC
CDR3: CASSEARGPYEQYF
D: -
J: TRBJ2-7
V: TRBV21-1
size: -

DNA: TGTGCCTGGAGTAAAGGGGCCTTAAACACTGAAGCTTTCTTT
CDR3: CAWSKGALNTEAFF
D: -
J: TRBJ1-1
V: TRBV30
size: -

DNA: TGCGCCAGCAGCCTACAGACTAGCAGCTACAATGAGCAGTTCTTC
CDR3: CASSLQTSSYNEQFF
D: TRBD2
J: TRBJ2-1
V: TRBV5-1
size: -

DNA: TGTGCCAGCAGTTCTTACCGGGGTCAGCGGGGGGCTGACACCGGGGAGCTGTTTTTT
CDR3: CASSSYRGQRGADTGELFF
D: TRBD2
J: TRBJ2-2
V: TRBV27
size: -

DNA: TGTGCCAGCAGCATCGGACAGGGGTACACCGGGGAGCTGTTTTTT
CDR3: CASSIGQGYTGELFF
D: TRBD1
J: TRBJ2-2
V: TRBV9
size: -

DNA: TGTGCCAGCAGCCGAGGGAACTATGGCTACACCTTC
CDR3: CASSRGNYGYTF
D: -
J: TRBJ1-2
V: TRBV6-6
size: -

DNA: TGCAGCGTGGAGGGGATGATCACTGAAGCTTTCTTT
CDR3: CSVEGMITEAFF
D: -
J: TRBJ1-1
V: TRBV29-1
size: -

DNA: TGTGCCAGCAGTTACGGTGGACTAGGAACGGATACGCAGTATTTT
CDR3: CASSYGGLGTDTQYF
D: TRBD2
J: TRBJ2-3
V: TRBV6-6
size: few

DNA: TGCGCCAGCAGCCCCCCGGGTACCAACTATGGCTACACCTTC
CDR3: CASSPPGTNYGYTF
D: -
J: TRBJ1-2
V: TRBV4-1
size: -

DNA: TGTGCCAGCAGCCCTGACGGTGGGAGGAACGGGGAGCTGTTTTTT
CDR3: CASSPDGGRNGELFF
D: -
J: TRBJ2-2
V: TRBV7-8
size: -

DNA: TGTGCCAGCAGCTTAGGGGACACCACTGAAGCTTTCTTT
CDR3: CASSLGDTTEAFF
D: -
J: TRBJ1-1
V: TRBV5-6
size: -

DNA: TGTGCCAGCAGTTTAGAGGGGGGGACATATAGCAATCAGCCCCAGCATTTT
CDR3: CASSLEGGTYSNQPQHF
D: -
J: TRBJ1-5
V: TRBV27
size: -

DNA: TGTGCCAGCAGTCCCAATGGGGGACTCACAGATACGCAGTATTTT
CDR3: CASSPNGGLTDTQYF
D: -
J: TRBJ2-3
V: TRBV28
size: -

DNA: TGTGCCAGCAGCTTGAGGGCAGGGGCTACCTATGGCTACACCTTC
CDR3: CASSLRAGATYGYTF
D: -
J: TRBJ1-2
V: TRBV5-8
size: -

DNA: TGTGCCTGGAACACCCTAAGGGGGAAGTCTGAAGCTTTCTTT
CDR3: CAWNTLRGKSEAFF
D: -
J: TRBJ1-1
V: TRBV30
size: -

DNA: TGCGCCAGCAGCCCGGGACTCCGAGTGGGGGAAAAACTGTTTTTT
CDR3: CASSPGLRVGEKLFF
D: -
J: TRBJ1-4
V: TRBV5-1
size: -

DNA: TGTGCCAGCAGCTTCTCGGGTGGGAATGAGCAGTTCTTC
CDR3: CASSFSGGNEQFF
D: -
J: TRBJ2-1
V: TRBV5-4
size: -

DNA: TGTGCCAGCGGTACGGGGACAGACCCCAGGAGGTATGGCTACACCTTC
CDR3: CASGTGTDPRRYGYTF
D: TRBD1
J: TRBJ1-2
V: TRBV5-4
size: -

DNA: TGTGCCAGCAGTTTAGGGACTCAGAGGGGTTCACCCCTCCACTTT
CDR3: CASSLGTQRGSPLHF
D: -
J: TRBJ1-6
V: TRBV28
size: -